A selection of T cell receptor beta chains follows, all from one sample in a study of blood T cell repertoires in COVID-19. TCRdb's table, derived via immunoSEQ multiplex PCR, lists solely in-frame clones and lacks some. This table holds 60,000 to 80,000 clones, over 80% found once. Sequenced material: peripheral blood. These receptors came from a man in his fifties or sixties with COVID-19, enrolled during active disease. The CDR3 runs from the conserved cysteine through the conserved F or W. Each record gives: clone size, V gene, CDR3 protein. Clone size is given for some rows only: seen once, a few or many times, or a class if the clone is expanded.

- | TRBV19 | CASSTQTTEQFF
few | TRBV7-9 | CASSLASTGFGNTIYF
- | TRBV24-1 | CATSEPTVGGEKLFF
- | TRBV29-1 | CSGGDIGYEQYF
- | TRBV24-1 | CATSEQLAGSYNEQFF
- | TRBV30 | CAFMGGSGDYEQYF
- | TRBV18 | CASSPTSGYTEAFF
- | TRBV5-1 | CASSRDIQGQGNTIYF
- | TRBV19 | CASSIGSGTEAFF
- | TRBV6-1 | CASSEGAGGPREQYF
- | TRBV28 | CASSSLSRMNTEAFF
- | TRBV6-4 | CASSSLGTLSYNEQFF
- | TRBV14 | CASSQVLDNEQFF
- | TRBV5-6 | CASSLKLNTEAFF
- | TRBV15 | CATSRDRRGRDEKLFF
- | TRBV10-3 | CAICLDSLNTEAFF
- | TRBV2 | CASSEGRSGRQETQYF
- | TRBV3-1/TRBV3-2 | CASSQIGTPARQTQYF
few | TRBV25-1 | CASSDEGLFYEQYF
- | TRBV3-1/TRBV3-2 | CASSQDPGRGGYTF
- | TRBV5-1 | CASSLQGETQYF
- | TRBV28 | CASRSTGGRGGTEAFF
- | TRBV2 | CASSRGRGTDTQYF
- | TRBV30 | CAWAGFTEAFF
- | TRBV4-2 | CASSRADDRDGTNEKLFF
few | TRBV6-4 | CASSDSGGTDTQYF
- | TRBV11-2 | CASSLRVGGSTYEQYF
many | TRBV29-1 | CSVTGRRNYGYTF
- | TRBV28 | CASSWGQFPYEQYF
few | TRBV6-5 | CASLPGVYEQYF
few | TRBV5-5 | CASSLGEAVYYGYTF
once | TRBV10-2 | CASRASGSWELFF
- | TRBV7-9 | CASSPRGGAPGKLFF